This T cell receptor (beta chain) stems from a study of cytomegalovirus exposure and HLA in healthy donors. Points from the study as a whole: Immune exposure information available was restricted to CMV serostatus. There were a few CMV-associated chains whose specificity for CMV antigens was confirmed in vitro. A later analysis showed HLA-associated TCR beta chains outstripping equally common others in clonal expansion.

A remark on this clone: The antigen is unknown.

With V trimmed by 7 bases and J by 3 bases, 6 bases remained unmatched. The CDR3 extends over 13 amino acids. CDR1 MNHNY and CDR2 SVGAGI come from the germline V gene (reference sequence). PCR used 60 Vbeta primers and 13 Jbeta primers. Clones were sequenced by immunoSEQ multiplex PCR, and TCRdb holds only the in-frame ones, with some missing. In the table there are about 150,000 clones, 55% to 75% of which are singletons. The chain carries TRBV6-6 and TRBJ2-7; 7 bases fit TRBD1. The sample was PBMCs. The TCR originated in a man aged 50-59 years in good health and CMV-seropositive. CDR3 bases: TGTGCCAGCAAGCAGGGGGATTTCTACGAGCAGTACTTC. Translated: CASKQGDFYEQYF.